A selection of T cell receptor beta chains follows, all from one sample in a study of beta chain features in type 1 diabetes. TCRdb's copy holds only in-frame clones and misses some; the assay was immunoSEQ multiplex PCR. Of roughly 170,000 clones in the sample, approximately 13% were seen once. Sequencing was carried out using central memory CD4+ T cells from blood. The receptors were gathered from a woman aged 18-29 years in good health. Both conserved end residues are part of each CDR3. A D gene is named only where the DNA matches it firmly. Where a row states a size, it is once, few, many or the class of an expanded clone; other rows omit it.

>NA|TRBV19|TRBJ1-5|NA
TGTGCCAGTAGCTCCCAGGGTCTGGTTCAGCCCCAGCATTTT
CASSSQGLVQPQHF
>few|TRBV29-1|TRBJ1-5|NA
TGCAGCGTTAAACTTCGAGGAGGTAGTGAAAGCAATCAGCCCCAGCATTTT
CSVKLRGGSESNQPQHF
>NA|TRBV28|TRBJ1-2|TRBD1
TGTGCCAGCAAGGAGGGGGCCAACTATGGCTACACCTTC
CASKEGANYGYTF
>NA|TRBV5-8|TRBJ2-3|NA
TGTGCCAGCAGCCGAGCACGAGATACGCAGTATTTT
CASSRARDTQYF
>few|TRBV18|TRBJ2-3|TRBD2
TGTGCCAGCTCACGGACTAGCGGAGGCACAGATACGCAGTATTTT
CASSRTSGGTDTQYF
>NA|TRBV5-1|TRBJ2-1|NA
TGCGCCAGCAGGCCAACTCTAAGCTCCTACAATGAGCAGTTCTTC
CASRPTLSSYNEQFF
>few|TRBV13|TRBJ2-3|NA
TGTGCCAGCAGCTTATTAACTTCGCAGTATTTT
CASSLLTSQYF
>many|TRBV28|TRBJ1-5|NA
TGTGCCAGCAGTCCCGAGGGTGGGTGGAATAGCAATCAGCCCCAGCATTTT
CASSPEGGWNSNQPQHF
>NA|TRBV7-8|TRBJ2-1|NA
TGTGCCAGCAGTTTTAGCGTGGAGGGCAATGAGCAGTTCTTC
CASSFSVEGNEQFF
>few|TRBV5-1|TRBJ2-2|TRBD1
TGCGCCAGCCATCCCGGGACAGGGGGCACCGGGGAGCTGTTTTTT
CASHPGTGGTGELFF
>NA|TRBV5-1|TRBJ2-5|NA
TGCGCCAGCAGCCTCGGGGGGCCCCAAGAGACCCAGTACTTC
CASSLGGPQETQYF
>few|TRBV4-3|TRBJ2-1|TRBD1
TGCGCCAGCAGCCGAGCTGGACAGGGGGCGAGTAATGAGCAGTTCTTC
CASSRAGQGASNEQFF
>few|TRBV11-2|TRBJ2-1|NA
TGTGCCAGCGCCGCCGCCGGGGATGAGCAGTTCTTC
CASAAAGDEQFF
>few|TRBV7-9|TRBJ2-6|NA
TGTGCCAGCAGCCATTCTAGGGGGTCTGGGGCCAACGTCCTGACTTTC
CASSHSRGSGANVLTF
>NA|TRBV27|TRBJ2-7|TRBD2
TGTGCCAGCAGTTTATACGGGAGGGATCGCGAGCAGTACTTC
CASSLYGRDREQYF
>few|TRBV5-6|TRBJ1-4|TRBD1
TGTGCCAGCAACCTACAGGGGGCTAATGAAAAACTGTTTTTT
CASNLQGANEKLFF
>NA|TRBV30|TRBJ1-5|NA
TGTGCCTGGAGTGTACGGCTAGATCAGCCCCAGCATTTT
CAWSVRLDQPQHF
>NA|TRBV13|TRBJ1-1|NA
TGTGCCAGCAGCTTCGCCAGACACCACGGGAGGGACACTGAAGCTTTCTTT
CASSFARHHGRDTEAFF
>NA|TRBV19|TRBJ2-1|TRBD2
TGTGCCAGTAGTACACTTATGGGACTAGCGGGATACAATGAGCAGTTCTTC
CASSTLMGLAGYNEQFF
>NA|TRBV7-8|TRBJ2-5|TRBD2
TGTGCCAGCAGCTTAGGGGGGACTAGGGCGGAGACCCAGTACTTC
CASSLGGTRAETQYF
>few|TRBV5-1|TRBJ2-1|TRBD1
TGCGCCAGCAGACAGGGGGCTAGGAATGAGCAGTTCTTC
CASRQGARNEQFF
>few|TRBV6-5|TRBJ1-2|TRBD1
TGTGCCAGCAGTATGTTAGGACAGGGAAGGCATGGCTACACCTTC
CASSMLGQGRHGYTF
>few|TRBV28|TRBJ2-1|TRBD1
TGTGCCAGCAGTTTACCCGGACAGGACTACAATGAGCAGTTCTTC
CASSLPGQDYNEQFF
>NA|TRBV28|TRBJ2-3|NA
TGTGCCAGCGGGGGCGATACGCAGTATTTT
CASGGDTQYF
>NA|TRBV6-5|TRBJ1-2|TRBD1
TGTGCCACCCAGGGGTTGGGGACAGGGTCCGGCTACACCTTC
CATQGLGTGSGYTF
>few|TRBV18|TRBJ2-7|NA
TGTGCCAGCTCTCCCGGGACATCGGTATCCTACGAGCAGTACTTC
CASSPGTSVSYEQYF
>NA|TRBV29-1|TRBJ1-2|TRBD1
TGCAGCGTTGGCCCAGGGGGCGCGGGCTATGGCTACACCTTC
CSVGPGGAGYGYTF
>NA|TRBV2|TRBJ2-7|NA
TGTGCCAGCAGTGGCACAGCTAGAAGGGGCTACGAGCAGTACTTC
CASSGTARRGYEQYF
>NA|TRBV28|TRBJ2-5|TRBD1
TGTGCCAGCAGTTCGGGACAGCCCCCTGAGACCCAGTACTTC
CASSSGQPPETQYF
>few|TRBV30|TRBJ2-2|NA
TGTGCCTGGAGTGTGAGGCAGAACACCGGGGAGCTGTTTTTT
CAWSVRQNTGELFF
>NA|TRBV5-1|TRBJ1-2|NA
TGCGCCAGCAGCTTGGGCAGGGCTGGGTATGGCTACACCTTC
CASSLGRAGYGYTF
>NA|TRBV19|TRBJ1-2|NA
TGTGCCAGTAGCTCCATCGGTGGGGGAGGAGGTGGCTACACCTTC
CASSSIGGGGGGYTF
>NA|TRBV7-2|TRBJ2-7|TRBD2
TGTGCCAGCAGCTTAGTTTTAGCGGGAGGGCGACCCTACGAGCAGTACTTC
CASSLVLAGGRPYEQYF
>NA|TRBV29-1|TRBJ2-1|NA
TGCAGCGTTGTAGTGGACTACAACAATGAGCAGTTCTTC
CSVVVDYNNEQFF
>few|TRBV4-3|TRBJ1-2|NA
TGCGCCAGCAGCCAAGATACAGGGCACCCCTTTACTGGCTACACCTTC
CASSQDTGHPFTGYTF
>few|TRBV30|TRBJ2-1|TRBD2
TGTGCCTGGAGAATCCCCGGGACTAACAATGAGCAGTTCTTC
CAWRIPGTNNEQFF
>many|TRBV18|TRBJ2-2|NA
TGTGCCAGCTCACCAGAACGGGGATTAATAAACACCGGGGAGCTGTTTTTT
CASSPERGLINTGELFF
>many|TRBV20-1|TRBJ2-4|NA
TGCAGTGCTCTTGAGGAGGAAGCTCATTTC
CSALEEEAHF
>NA|TRBV29-1|TRBJ1-2|NA
TGCAGCGTTGATCCGGACAGACAGGCCTATGGCTACACCTTC
CSVDPDRQAYGYTF
>NA|TRBV5-4|TRBJ2-7|TRBD1
TGTGCCAGCAGCTTCGGACAGGGCCATCACCCTGGGCAGTGGTTC
CASSFGQGHHPGQWF
>NA|TRBV18|TRBJ1-1|NA
TGTGCCAGCTCACCGAGCGTTCTTAATGCTGAAGCTTTCTTT
CASSPSVLNAEAFF
>few|TRBV7-9|TRBJ1-2|TRBD1
TGTGCCAGCAGCTTACAGGGGGCATCCTCTAACTATGGCTACACCTTC
CASSLQGASSNYGYTF
>NA|TRBV15|TRBJ2-7|NA
TGTGCCACCAGCCTAGAGATGAGGAGGGCTCAGTACTTC
CATSLEMRRAQYF
>few|TRBV7-2|TRBJ2-5|TRBD2
TGTGCCAGCAGCTTAACCTCGGGGGGGGAGACCCAGTACTTC
CASSLTSGGETQYF
>few|TRBV9|TRBJ2-1|TRBD2
TGTGCCAGCAGCCCTAGTAGCCGAGCGGGAGTACACAATGAGCAGTTCTTC
CASSPSSRAGVHNEQFF
>NA|TRBV5-4|TRBJ2-5|NA
TGTGCCAGCAGCTTGGCTTTAGGTGCAACCGGGGAGACCCAGTACTTC
CASSLALGATGETQYF
>few|TRBV7-8|TRBJ2-7|NA
TGTGCCAGCAGTCCCCGTCCCCGCTCGGGGGACGAGCAGTACTTC
CASSPRPRSGDEQYF
>NA|TRBV15|TRBJ2-6|NA
TGTGCCACCAGCAGAGCTGCGGGACTTGGTGGGGCCAACGTCCTGACTTTC
CATSRAAGLGGANVLTF
>NA|TRBV6-6|TRBJ2-1|NA
TGTGCCAGCAGTCGAGCGGAGTCCTACAATGAGCAGTTCTTC
CASSRAESYNEQFF
>NA|TRBV14|TRBJ1-1|NA
TGTGCCAGCAGCCAAGATCTTAAGCAGGGAGGAACTGAAGCTTTCTTT
CASSQDLKQGGTEAFF
>NA|TRBV4-2|TRBJ1-1|TRBD1
TGTGCCAGCAGCCAATACGACAGGGGGACTGAAGCTTTCTTT
CASSQYDRGTEAFF
>few|TRBV29-1|TRBJ2-5|TRBD1
TGCAGCGTTGACTCGGGACAGGGGCGCGGGGAGACCCAGTACTTC
CSVDSGQGRGETQYF